What follows are 10 T cell receptor beta chains derived from one specimen sequenced in a study of T cells after yellow fever vaccination. One entry per CDR3 protein results from TCRdb running MiXCR on the 5' RACE reads. The profile shows about 240,000 distinct CDR3 sequences, 6.9% of them singletons. This material consisted of CD4+ T cells sorted from PBMCs, taken 15 days after the yellow fever booster vaccination. The source of these receptors is a man younger than 40 who received the YFV17D yellow fever vaccine.

This clonotype was seen more than once but under ten times. This rearrangement joins TRBV28 to TRBJ2-3; no reliable D call. There are 14 residues in the CDR3. Deletions cut 5 bases from V and 6 bases from J, with 15 bases between. The germline V gene encodes CDR1 MDHEN and CDR2 SYDVKM. The CDR3 sequence: CASSPPLDLDTQYF. The DNA of the CDR3 is TGTGCCAGCAGTCCCCCTTTAGATTTGGATACGCAGTATTTT. The whole variable domain, remainder taken from reference TRBV28 and TRBJ2-3, is DVKVTQSSRYLVKRTGEKVFLECVQDMDHENMFWYRQDPGLGLRLIYFSYDVKMKEKGDIPEGYSVSREKKERFSLILESASTNQTSMYLCASSPPLDLDTQYFGPGTRLTVL.

This clonotype was recorded a few times. The chain is built from TRBV27 and TRBJ1-2; 7 bases are shared with TRBD1. V trimming: 5 bases; J trimming: 5 bases; junction bases outside the gene matches: 17. Germline V gene data show CDR1 as MNHEY and CDR2 as SMNVEV (reference sequence). The CDR3 is 17 amino acids. CDR3 DNA: TGTGCCAGCAGTCTACCCCGGGACAGAACCTTCTTTTATGGCTACACCTTC. Protein: CASSLPRDRTFFYGYTF.

J is TRBJ2-7 and V is TRBV11-2; 10 positions agree with TRBD2. V lost 1 base, J lost 5 bases, and 8 bases stayed unmatched. This CDR3 spans 16 amino acids. Germline V gene lookup returns CDR1 SGHAT and CDR2 FQNNGV. Here the CDR3 reads CASSLVSGLAAHEQYF. CDR3 DNA sequence: TGTGCCAGCAGCTTAGTCTCCGGACTAGCGGCCCACGAGCAGTACTTC.

This clonotype was seen many times. The chain carries TRBV20-1 and TRBJ1-5; 8 positions agree with TRBD1. Germline-derived CDR1 and CDR2 are DFQATT and SNEGSKA (reference sequence). This CDR3 has 15 residues. The V and J ends lost 5 bases and 7 bases, in that order; junction bases with no gene match: 13. The CDR3 DNA sequence: TGCAGTGCTCCAGATTCAGACAGGGGTTGGCAGCCCCAGCATTTT. It translates to CSAPDSDRGWQPQHF.

The CDR3 reads CASSSSGTPLYEQYF. CDR3 nucleotides: TGTGCCAGCAGCTCTTCCGGGACCCCTCTATACGAGCAGTACTTC. The J gene is TRBJ2-7, the V gene TRBV5-4, with D possibly being TRBD1 or TRBD2 (5 bases each). Germline V gene lookup returns CDR1 SGHNT and CDR2 YYREEE (reference sequence). V was clipped by 3 bases and J by 4 bases, with 17 bases between them. The CDR3 is made up of 15 amino acids.

The gene calls are TRBV27 and TRBJ2-7, with 11 bases lining up with TRBD1. J lost 6 bases, V lost 6 bases, and 13 bases had no gene match. The CDR3 spans 16 residues. The germline gives CDR1 MNHEY, CDR2 SMNVEV (reference sequence). DNA for the CDR3: TGTGCCAGCAGACGTATCTCCGGGACAGGGGGACGCGAGCAGTACTTC. Protein: CASRRISGTGGREQYF.

The chain links TRBV5-1 to TRBJ1-2; 7 nucleotides match TRBD1. V gave up 4 bases and J gave up 3 bases; unmatched junction bases: 6. CDR3 length equals 14 residues. In germline, CDR1 is SGHRS, CDR2 YFSETQ. The CDR3 sequence: CASSLDRADYGYTF. As DNA, the CDR3 is TGCGCCAGCAGCCTCGACAGGGCTGACTATGGCTACACCTTC.

The chain is built from TRBV18 and TRBJ2-5; 7 bases line up with TRBD1. V lost 3 bases, J lost 4 bases, and 5 bases stayed unmatched. CDR1 and CDR2 (germline): KGHSH, LQKENI. This CDR3 comprises 14 residues. The CDR3 nucleotides are TGTGCCAGCTCACCTCCCGGACAGGCAGAGACCCAGTACTTC. Translation: CASSPPGQAETQYF.

A few counts support this clonotype. This sequence joins TRBV12-3 or TRBV12-4 and TRBJ1-3; D gene uncertain. The CDR3 has 13 amino acids. With 2 bases removed from V and 6 bases from J, the gap between germline ends came to 8 bases. CDR3 sequence: CASSLSGLNTIYF. As DNA, the CDR3 is TGTGCCAGCAGTTTAAGTGGGTTAAACACCATATATTTT.

This clonotype was recorded a few times. The rearrangement joins TRBV20-1 to TRBJ2-7; no reliable D call. The CDR3 length is 10 residues. V lost 6 bases and J 5 bases, leaving 8 bases between the germline ends. CDR1 is DFQATT and CDR2 is SNEGSKA in the germline V gene (reference sequence). The CDR3: CSASRDEQYF. DNA for the CDR3: TGCAGTGCGTCTAGGGACGAGCAGTACTTC.